This passage covers 9 T cell receptor beta chains from one sample sequenced in a study of Graves' ophthalmopathy and Graves' hyperthyroidism. Amplifying from RNA transcripts, the study obtained TCR beta CDR3 regions. Second-round multiplex PCR followed a first-round RT-PCR using HTBI primers. From the multiplex PCR reads, TCRdb called clonotypes with MiXCR, one entry per CDR3 protein. Of about 1.2 million distinct CDR3 sequences listed, less than 45% are singletons. The sequenced sample consisted of peripheral blood or thyroid tissue (not recorded which). The receptor source for this set is an adult man with Graves' hyperthyroidism.

This clonotype came up once. The V gene is TRBV7-3, the J gene TRBJ1-5; D may be TRBD1 (5 bases). This CDR3 is 15 amino acids long. V lost 3 bases and J 7 bases, leaving 16 bases between the germline ends. Germline V CDR1 and CDR2: SGHTA, FQGTGA. The DNA for the CDR3 is TGTGCCAGCAGCTTGGCCCACCGGGGGTACCAGCCCCAGCATTTT. Its translation: CASSLAHRGYQPQHF.

This clonotype was observed a few times. The chain couples TRBV10-3 to TRBJ2-5, with D possibly called TRBD1 or TRBD2 (5 bases each). Per the germline V gene, CDR1 is ENHRY and CDR2 is SYGVKD. The CDR3 spans 17 residues. The V end lost 10 bases, the J end lost 3 bases, and 27 bases lay between the germline ends. CDR3 loop: CASSRPAVRVGEETQYF. CDR3 DNA sequence: TGTGCCAGCAGCCGACCGGCGGTTCGGGTGGGGGAAGAGACCCAGTACTTC.

This clonotype has just one count. The chain carries TRBV29-1 and TRBJ2-6, with D tentatively TRBD2 (6 bases). Germline V gene data show CDR1 as SQVTM and CDR2 as ANQGSEA. The CDR3 runs 13 residues. The CDR3 is CGGTISGANVLTF. The CDR3 coding sequence is TGCGGAGGGACGATTTCTGGGGCCAACGTCCTGACTTTC.

CDR3 protein: CSARVPRGTTEKLFF. For the CDR3, the DNA is TGCAGTGCTAGAGTCCCTCGGGGGACAACTGAAAAACTGTTTTTT. J is TRBJ1-4 and V is TRBV20-1; tentatively, D is TRBD1 (6 bases). The CDR3 consists of 15 residues. The germline CDR1 and CDR2 sequences are DFQATT and SNEGSKA (reference sequence). Trimming stripped 1 base from V and 7 bases from J, with 16 bases between.

The rearrangement links TRBV3-2 to TRBJ2-7; the table calls TRBD2, which could not be checked here. TRBV3-2 counts as a pseudogene. This CDR3 is 15 amino acids long. Here the CDR3 reads CASSPPGTSSHEQYF. The CDR3 DNA is TGTGCCAGCAGCCCGCCGGGGACTAGCAGCCACGAGCAGTACTTC.

This clonotype was recorded many times. The chain combines TRBV10-1 with TRBJ2-7, with TRBD1 identical over 7 bases. V was pared by 9 bases and J by 1 base, with 6 bases of the junction left unmatched. Germline V lookup: CDR1 WNHNN, CDR2 SYGVQD (reference sequence). This CDR3 has 13 amino acids. This CDR3 reads CARRQGQSYEQYF. CDR3 sequence (DNA): TGCGCCAGAAGACAGGGACAATCCTACGAGCAGTACTTC.

This clonotype came up many times. The chain has TRBV20-1 and TRBJ1-5; D is possibly TRBD1 (5 bases). CDR3 length: 15 amino acids. CDR1 and CDR2 (germline): DFQATT, SNEGSKA (reference sequence). The V end was cut by 6 bases, the J end by 4 bases, with 19 bases between. The CDR3 region is CSAGTEGRPNQPQHF. For the CDR3, the DNA is TGCAGTGCCGGAACGGAGGGGCGTCCAAATCAGCCCCAGCATTTT.

In its sample, this clonotype was seen many times. J is TRBJ1-6 and V is TRBV7-9; no clear D gene. Deletions cut 3 bases from V and 5 bases from J, with 8 bases between. Germline V gene lookup returns CDR1 SEHNR and CDR2 FQNEAQ (reference sequence). This CDR3 region has 14 residues. As DNA, the CDR3 is TGTGCCAGCAGCTTTCAAAGGGATAATTCACCCCTCCACTTT. It yields the protein CASSFQRDNSPLHF. Together with reference TRBV7-9 and TRBJ1-6, the CDR3 gives the full variable domain: DTGVSQNPRHKITKRGQNVTFRCDPISEHNRLYWYRQTLGQGPEFLTYFQNEAQLEKSRLLSDRFSAERPKGSFSTLEIQRTEQGDSAMYLCASSFQRDNSPLHFGNGTRLTVT.

This clonotype has a count of ten or more. The chain recombines TRBV7-8 with TRBJ2-7, with 10 bases identical to TRBD2. In germline, CDR1 is SGHVS, CDR2 FQNEAQ. This CDR3 comprises 15 residues. The V segment lost 3 bases and the J segment 3 bases; nucleotides outside the gene matches: 5. CDR3 in amino acids: CASSLASGRIYEQYF. CDR3 DNA: TGTGCCAGCAGCTTGGCTAGCGGGAGAATCTACGAGCAGTACTTC.